This TCR beta chain originates from a study of cytomegalovirus exposure and HLA in healthy donors. Whole-study results and caveats: Among TCR sequences, most were rare, though some public TCRs appeared in many donors.

Clones were sequenced by immunoSEQ multiplex PCR, and TCRdb holds only the in-frame ones, with some missing. The sample lists about 58,000 clones; 90% were seen once. In regard to this clone: What it recognizes is unknown.

The CDR3 extends over 15 amino acids. Per the germline V gene, CDR1 is GTSNPN and CDR2 is SVGIG (reference sequence). V trimming: 4 bases; J trimming: 4 bases; junction bases outside the gene matches: 9. The clonotype comes from a man between 18 and 29 years old in good health and CMV-seronegative. The chain links TRBV30 to TRBJ2-7; 11 bases line up with TRBD2. The source material was PBMCs. The CDR3 is CAWTRPSGRMYEQYF. The CDR3 coding sequence is TGTGCCTGGACTCGGCCTAGCGGGAGGATGTACGAGCAGTACTTC. The whole variable domain, filled in from reference TRBV30 and TRBJ2-7, reads SQTIHQWPATLVQPVGSPLSLECTVEGTSNPNLYWYRQAAGRGLQLLFYSVGIGQISSEVPQNLSASRPQDRQFILSSKKLLLSDSGFYLCAWTRPSGRMYEQYFGPGTRLTVT.